The clone carrying this T cell receptor beta chain appeared a few times. No antigen is known for it. This record comes from a study of CD4+ T cells in melanoma. Overall study results and limits: CD8+ T cell, macrophage and B cell function reportedly correlated with neoantigen-specific CD4+ T cells.

Profiled with immunoSEQ multiplex PCR; TCRdb holds only in-frame clones, not every one. The sample lists about 14,000 clones, roughly 63% occurring once. The clonotype was recovered from a human donor with melanoma. Sequenced sample: cells from a culture (not recorded whether cultured in vitro).

CDR3: CASSERAGQYYGYTF. The DNA of the CDR3 is TGTGCCAGCAGTGAACGGGCAGGGCAATACTATGGCTACACCTTC. This chain uses TRBV2 with TRBJ1-2, with D perhaps TRBD1 (5 bases). This CDR3 region has 15 residues. V was pared by 2 bases and J by 3 bases, with 13 bases between. From germline, CDR1 is SNHLY and CDR2 FYNNEI.